These 11 T cell receptor beta chains originate from one sample sequenced in a study of shared clonotypes between healthy human individuals. The method was immunoSEQ multiplex PCR; TCRdb's version includes in-frame clones alone and lacks a portion of them. There are about 580,000 clones in the sample; about 98% occur only once, and 0.3% lies in the top ten. Terminally differentiated effector memory CD45RA+ cells were excluded from the naive CD8 cells, which were CD45RO-negative and positively selected for CCR7. Sequenced input: naive CD8+ T cells sorted from blood. The source is a man between 25 and 39 years old in good health.

V gene TRBV14 combines with J gene TRBJ2-2, with D maybe TRBD1 (6 bases). The CDR3 runs to 18 residues. Trimming cost V 3 bases and J 7 bases, with 24 bases left between them. CDR1 and CDR2 (germline): SGHDN, FVKESK. CDR3: CASSQETGRKLIGGELFF. CDR3 bases: TGTGCCAGCAGCCAGGAAACAGGGAGAAAGCTTATAGGCGGGGAGCTGTTTTTT. The full variable domain, with the rest looked up from reference TRBV14 and TRBJ2-2, is EAGVTQFPSHSVIEKGQTVTLRCDPISGHDNLYWYRRVMGKEIKFLLHFVKESKQDESGMPNNRFLAERTGGTYSTLKVQPAELEDSGVYFCASSQETGRKLIGGELFFGEGSRLTVL.

The chain's CDR3 is CATSRPERGQETQYF. CDR3 sequence (DNA): TGTGCCACCAGCAGACCCGAGAGGGGCCAAGAGACCCAGTACTTC. The V call is TRBV15, the J call TRBJ2-5; D possibly matches TRBD1 or TRBD2 (5 bases each). This CDR3 region has 15 residues. The V end lost 2 bases, the J end lost 1 base, and 11 bases lay between the germline ends. Per the germline V gene, CDR1 is LNHNV and CDR2 is YYDKDF (reference sequence).

The rearrangement joins TRBV19 to TRBJ1-5; unclear D gene. Per the germline V gene, CDR1 is LNHDA and CDR2 is SQIVND (reference sequence). The CDR3 consists of 15 residues. V lost 3 bases, J lost 1 base, and 10 bases lay in between. The CDR3 loop is CASSMVLGSNQPQHF. DNA for the CDR3: TGTGCCAGTAGTATGGTCCTTGGGAGCAATCAGCCCCAGCATTTT.

The chain joins TRBV7-9 to TRBJ2-5, with D uncertain. This CDR3 has 16 residues. The V gene lost 1 base and the J gene lost 4 bases, with 16 bases spanning the gap. Looked up from germline, CDR1 is SEHNR and CDR2 is FQNEAQ (reference sequence). The CDR3 DNA reads TGTGCCAGCAGCTTAGGGACGGAAGCCCCTGGAGAGACCCAGTACTTC. This codes for CASSLGTEAPGETQYF.

V is TRBV2 and J is TRBJ1-3, with a weak D call TRBD1 (6 bases). CDR3 length: 14 residues. V shed 7 bases and J shed 0 bases, with 10 bases lying between them. CDR1 is SNHLY and CDR2 is FYNNEI in the germline V gene. CDR3 coding DNA: TGTGCCAGCACAGGGGCCGACTCTGGAAACACCATATATTTT. It encodes CASTGADSGNTIYF.

The chain has TRBV9 and TRBJ1-2; D uncertain. The CDR3 consists of 11 residues. V gave up 7 bases and J gave up 7 bases, with 11 bases separating them. Germline loops: CDR1 SGDLS, CDR2 YYNGEE. This chain's CDR3 is CASGGRAGYTF. The CDR3 DNA reads TGTGCCAGCGGTGGGAGGGCTGGCTACACCTTC.

The chain links TRBV7-2 to TRBJ2-1; tentatively, D is TRBD2 (5 bases). Trimming pared 0 bases from V and 0 bases from J, leaving 15 bases between. CDR1 SGHTA and CDR2 FQGNSA come from the germline V gene. The CDR3 length is 18 residues. CDR3 region: CASSLAFRGTDSYNEQFF. The DNA of the CDR3 is TGTGCCAGCAGCTTAGCGTTCCGGGGTACCGACTCCTACAATGAGCAGTTCTTC.

The V gene is TRBV28, the J gene TRBJ1-1; possibly TRBD1 for D (5 bases). The CDR3 is 14 residues long. Germline loops: CDR1 MDHEN, CDR2 SYDVKM. V was pared by 5 bases and J by 0 bases, with 10 bases between. The CDR3 DNA reads TGTGCCAGCAGTCTGCAGGGCATGAACACTGAAGCTTTCTTT. Protein sequence: CASSLQGMNTEAFF.

This rearrangement joins TRBV6-1 to TRBJ2-3; 7 bases align to TRBD2. Per germline, CDR1 MNHNS and CDR2 SASEGT. The J segment lost 6 bases and the V segment lost 8 bases, leaving 14 bases of the junction unmatched. The CDR3 extends over 15 amino acids. As DNA, the CDR3 is TGTGCCAGCTCAAAGTGGGTAGCGGGCGCCGATACGCAGTATTTT. Protein product: CASSKWVAGADTQYF.

In this sample, this clone turned up once. J is TRBJ2-1 and V is TRBV7-2; D is perhaps TRBD1 (5 bases). Trimming pared 0 bases from V and 4 bases from J, leaving 13 bases between. The V gene's germline CDR1 is SGHTA and CDR2 FQGNSA. CDR3 length: 16 amino acids. CDR3 DNA: TGTGCCAGCAGCTTAGCAGGGGTCCTGAATTACAATGAGCAGTTCTTC. Protein product: CASSLAGVLNYNEQFF. Full variable domain (outside the CDR3, taken from reference TRBV7-2 and TRBJ2-1): GAGVSQSPSNKVTEKGKDVELRCDPISGHTALYWYRQSLGQGLEFLIYFQGNSAPDKSGLPSDRFSAERTGGSVSTLTIQRTQQEDSAVYLCASSLAGVLNYNEQFFGPGTRLTVL.

This clone was detected once. Other DNA sequences of this sample code for an identical CDR3. The chain joins TRBV5-1 to TRBJ2-1; D uncertain. Germline V gene data show CDR1 as SGHRS and CDR2 as YFSETQ. V lost 2 bases and J lost 6, with 3 bases in between. The CDR3 contains 11 residues. CDR3 region: CASSLSNEQFF. In nucleotides, the CDR3 is TGCGCCAGCAGCTTAAGCAATGAGCAGTTCTTC.